The T cell receptor (beta chain) described here comes from a study of T cell repertoires in cytomegalovirus infection. V lost 4 bases and J lost 3, with 12 bases in between. The V gene's germline CDR1 is SNHLY and CDR2 FYNNEI. This CDR3 contains 14 residues. TCRdb ran MiXCR on the reads and lists one entry per CDR3 protein. The sample carries approximately 140,000 distinct CDR3 sequences, 8% to 9% recorded once. What was sequenced was PBMCs. The chain is built from TRBV2 and TRBJ1-2; D is possibly TRBD1 (6 bases). The receptor comes from a human donor in good health (CMV status not recorded). Some clones in this sample may be carry-over from other donors' samples. The CDR3 spells CASSVGGADYGYTF. The CDR3 DNA reads TGTGCCAGCAGTGTCGGGGGCGCTGACTATGGCTACACCTTC.